Shown below are 12 T cell receptor beta chains from a single sample sequenced in a study of post-analysis software for immune sequencing data. Unique molecular identifiers had been added to the TCR beta cDNA libraries. TCRdb fed the PCR reads into MiXCR, producing one record per CDR3 protein. This sample has approximately 690,000 distinct CDR3 sequences, with approximately 59% found just once. No antigen has been assigned to these receptors. Study observations and caveats: Controls had lower frequencies than patients of five or six TRBV segments, which included TRBV5-6, TRBV5-1 and TRBV20-1.

Input material: blood. The receptors were gathered from a girl under 10 years old with multiple sclerosis.

This chain uses TRBV11-2 with TRBJ2-5, with 9 bases that match TRBD2. J gave up 5 bases and V 4 bases, and 14 bases lay outside the gene matches. Germline V gives CDR1 SGHAT, CDR2 FQNNGV. The length of the CDR3 is 17 residues. The CDR3, as DNA: TGTGCCAGCAGCTCAGTACCGTCGCTAGCGGGATTGGAGACCCAGTACTTC. This codes for CASSSVPSLAGLETQYF.

The table lists this clonotype with a few counts. The chain has TRBV20-1 and TRBJ2-1; 8 bases map to TRBD2. Germline V gene sequence: CDR1 DFQATT, CDR2 SNEGSKA (reference sequence). The CDR3 sequence is 18 residues long. Unmatched junction bases numbered 19, after V lost 6 bases and J lost 3 bases. CDR3 in amino acids: CSAPRGRGAGAFYNEQFF. CDR3 sequence (DNA): TGCAGTGCCCCCCGTGGAAGGGGAGCGGGGGCGTTCTACAATGAGCAGTTCTTC.

This clonotype was detected a few times. This rearrangement joins TRBV5-1 to TRBJ2-7, with 8 bases fitting TRBD1. Per germline, CDR1 SGHRS and CDR2 YFSETQ. The CDR3 is made up of 17 amino acids. V dropped 0 bases and J dropped 3; count of bases not matched to a gene: 11. Here the CDR3 DNA reads TGCGCCAGCAGCTTGGATGGAGTAGGGACAGGACACTACGAGCAGTACTTC. Its translation is CASSLDGVGTGHYEQYF.

This clonotype was seen once. V gene TRBV10-3 combines with J gene TRBJ2-1; 11 bases match TRBD2. Germline V gene sequence: CDR1 ENHRY, CDR2 SYGVKD. With 2 bases clipped from V and 2 bases from J, the junction kept 2 bases outside the gene matches. The CDR3 spans 16 residues. CDR3 coding DNA: TGTGCCATCAGTGAGCTAGCGGGGGGCCCCTACAATGAGCAGTTCTTC. Its protein is CAISELAGGPYNEQFF.

The CDR3: CASSYSEQNQQYF. For the CDR3, the DNA is TGTGCCAGCAGTTACTCCGAGCAGAACCAGCAGTATTTT. The rearrangement links TRBV6-5 to TRBJ2-3, with D uncertain. Trimming took 0 bases from V and 11 from J, leaving 12 bases between them. This CDR3 has 13 residues. The V gene's germline CDR1 is MNHEY and CDR2 SVGAGI.

This clonotype was found a few times. V usage is TRBV20-1 and J usage is TRBJ1-2; TRBD1 matches at 8 bases. Germline-derived CDR1 and CDR2 are DFQATT and SNEGSKA (reference sequence). V lost 1 base to trimming and J lost 4 bases; unmatched junction nucleotides: 5. There are 14 residues in the CDR3. CDR3 in DNA: TGCAGTGCTAGAGCGCAGGGGGCTATCTATGGCTACACCTTC. Its protein product is CSARAQGAIYGYTF.

This chain connects TRBV5-1 to TRBJ2-7; no firm D call. V lost 0 bases, J lost 5 bases, and 12 bases lay in between. In germline, CDR1 is SGHRS, CDR2 YFSETQ. This CDR3 is built from 14 residues. CDR3 residues: CASSLVSGEDEQYF. The DNA for the CDR3 is TGCGCCAGCAGCTTGGTATCGGGTGAAGACGAGCAGTACTTC.

This clonotype was observed a handful of times. The gene calls are TRBV10-3 and TRBJ2-3; D may correspond to TRBD1 or TRBD2 (5 bases each). V was trimmed by 4 bases and J by 3 bases, leaving 14 bases between them. In germline, CDR1 is ENHRY, CDR2 SYGVKD. This CDR3 is built from 15 residues. As DNA, the CDR3 is TGTGCCATCAGTGTGAGGGGCCCTCCGACAGATACGCAGTATTTT. Amino acids: CAISVRGPPTDTQYF.

This clonotype appeared once. This rearrangement joins TRBV7-3 to TRBJ2-6; D uncertain. Per the germline V gene, CDR1 is SGHTA and CDR2 is FQGTGA. Trimming shortened V by 8 bases and J by 4 bases, and 15 bases separated the two germline ends. This CDR3 has 15 amino acids. The CDR3 is CASARPTLGANVLTF. CDR3 nucleotides: TGTGCCAGCGCTCGCCCCACTCTCGGGGCCAACGTCCTGACTTTC. Full variable domain (rest looked up from reference TRBV7-3 and TRBJ2-6): GAGVSQTPSNKVTEKGKYVELRCDPISGHTALYWYRQSLGQGPEFLIYFQGTGAADDSGLPNDRFFAVRPEGSVSTLKIQRTERGDSAVYLCASARPTLGANVLTFGAGSRLTVL.

The chain employs TRBV12-3 or TRBV12-4 and TRBJ2-3; D is perhaps TRBD1 (6 bases). V was pared by 7 bases and J by 6 bases, with 20 bases between. The CDR3 consists of 15 residues. The CDR3 spells CASILGGHRSDTQYF. DNA of the CDR3: TGTGCCAGCATCCTAGGGGGTCACAGGTCCGATACGCAGTATTTT.

This clonotype was detected only once. The chain uses TRBV27 and TRBJ2-4, with 7 bases identical to TRBD1. CDR1 is MNHEY, CDR2 SMNVEV, per germline (reference sequence). CDR3 size: 17 residues. After removal of 5 bases from V and 3 bases from J, the junction contained 13 bases not matched to a gene. The CDR3 sequence: CASSPLTGAAFKNIQYF. The DNA of the CDR3 is TGTGCCAGCAGTCCCTTAACAGGGGCCGCTTTCAAAAACATTCAGTACTTC.

This clonotype has only a few counts. The chain couples TRBV12-3 or TRBV12-4 to TRBJ1-2; 7 positions match TRBD1. V was clipped by 3 bases and J by 4 bases; unmatched bases: 8. The CDR3 has 15 amino acids. CDR3 in amino acids: CASSLAGTVPYGYTF. Written as DNA, the CDR3 is TGTGCCAGCAGTTTGGCGGGGACAGTTCCCTATGGCTACACCTTC.